The present entry profiles one T cell receptor (beta chain) with its context. Antigen unknown. This entry comes from a study of lymphopenia after photon versus proton radiotherapy. Study results and caveats: Survival link was tested only in deceased patients; proton benefit remains a possibility.

Trimming stripped 0 bases from V and 4 bases from J, with 15 bases between. The CDR3 has 16 amino acids. Germline CDR1 ENHRY, CDR2 SYGVKD. TCRdb's table, derived via immunoSEQ multiplex PCR, lists solely in-frame clones and lacks some. The sample has 53,000 or so clones; around four fifths are singletons. This chain uses TRBV10-3 with TRBJ1-1; D perhaps matches TRBD1 (6 bases). The TCR originated in a man aged 45-65 years with gastric cancer. The starting material was peripheral blood, obtained from a patient treated with photon-based radiotherapy. CDR3 sequence: CAISESTGLSLTEAFF. CDR3 nucleotide sequence: TGTGCCATCAGTGAGTCGACAGGATTATCCCTCACTGAAGCTTTCTTT.